This T cell receptor (beta chain) was identified during a study of T cell responses to AZD1222 COVID-19 vaccine. Study-level results: Elevations in Spike-specific TCR breadth and depth followed administration of two AZD1222 doses.

CDR3 length equals 14 residues. Unmatched junction bases numbered 11, after V lost 8 bases and J lost 7 bases. CDR1 is SNHLY and CDR2 is FYNNEI in the germline V gene. About this clone: What it binds is not known.

Measured with immunoSEQ multiplex PCR; TCRdb has only the in-frame clones, and not every one. The repertoire holds roughly 160,000 clones, with approximately 90% as singletons. Source: peripheral blood, taken on day 0 of AZD1222 vaccination. V usage is TRBV2 and J usage is TRBJ1-3; TRBD1 matches 7 bases. The source is an adult in good health. The CDR3 DNA reads as TGTGCCAGCGGCCCGACAGGGACGAGGAACACCATATATTTT. It yields the protein CASGPTGTRNTIYF. The full variable domain, completed using reference TRBV2 and TRBJ1-3, is EPEVTQTPSHQVTQMGQEVILRCVPISNHLYFYWYRQILGQKVEFLVSFYNNEISEKSEIFDDQFSVERPDGSNFTLKIRSTKLEDSAMYFCASGPTGTRNTIYFGEGSWLTVV.